The 30 T cell receptor beta chains below come from one sample, sequenced in a study of radiation and T cells in renal cell carcinoma. Only in-frame clones appear in the TCRdb table, and some are missing; sequencing was by immunoSEQ multiplex PCR. The table has some 78,000 clones, roughly 87% seen once. The time point here: blood 4 weeks post-SBRT, at nephrectomy. The sample's treatment: 15 Gy SBRT to primary tumor, nephrectomy 4 weeks later. The specimen comprised blood, sampled from a patient whose treatment included radiotherapy and nephrectomy. The source is a woman in her seventies with renal cell carcinoma.

V and J are TRBV5-1 and TRBJ1-1; perhaps TRBD1 as D (5 bases). The germline V and J ends were trimmed by 0 bases and 5 bases, with 14 bases remaining between them. CDR3 length equals 15 residues. The germline CDR1 and CDR2 sequences are SGHRS and YFSETQ. Here the CDR3 reads CASSLATRGGTEAFF. The DNA of the CDR3 is TGCGCCAGCAGCTTGGCCACGAGGGGCGGAACTGAAGCTTTCTTT.

V gene TRBV28 combines with J gene TRBJ2-1; 9 bases match TRBD1. Germline trimming cut 4 bases from V and 6 bases from J; bases unmatched to any gene: 7. The germline CDR1 and CDR2 sequences are MDHEN and SYDVKM. This CDR3 has 15 amino acids. The CDR3 reads CASSSSGQGINEQFF. DNA for the CDR3: TGTGCCAGCAGTTCCTCGGGACAGGGCATCAATGAGCAGTTCTTC.

This clone showed up just once. This chain links TRBV5-1 with TRBJ2-1; 8 bases line up with TRBD1. CDR1 and CDR2 (germline): SGHRS, YFSETQ. The V and J ends lost 4 bases and 6 bases, in that order; junction bases with no gene match: 9. The CDR3 is 15 amino acids. The CDR3 here is CASSLKTGVSNEQFF. In nucleotides, the CDR3 is TGCGCCAGCAGCCTAAAGACAGGGGTAAGCAATGAGCAGTTCTTC.

The rearrangement joins TRBV4-1 to TRBJ1-2; a possible D gene is TRBD1 (5 bases). V was trimmed by 1 base and J by 4 bases, leaving 13 bases between them. CDR1 MGHRA and CDR2 YSYEKL come from the germline V gene. The CDR3 contains 15 residues. The CDR3 spells CASSQVVGGTYGYTF. The CDR3 region has the DNA TGCGCCAGCAGCCAAGTCGTGGGGGGGACCTATGGCTACACCTTC.

The chain uses TRBV6-1 and TRBJ1-1, with 7 bases lining up with TRBD1. Germline V gene sequence: CDR1 MNHNS, CDR2 SASEGT. This CDR3 contains 13 residues. Trimming cost V 2 bases and J 4 bases; bases outside gene matches: 1. CDR3: CASSEQGGTEAFF. Written as DNA, the CDR3 is TGTGCCAGCAGTGAACAGGGGGGCACTGAAGCTTTCTTT.

The V call is TRBV20-1, the J call TRBJ1-2; D is undetermined. The germline V gene has CDR1 DFQATT and CDR2 SNEGSKA (reference sequence). This CDR3 contains 11 residues. Trimming left V 2 bases short and J 2 bases short, with 3 bases between. The CDR3: CSARRNYGYTF. The CDR3 nucleotides read TGCAGTGCTAGAAGGAACTATGGCTACACCTTC.

The chain employs TRBV6-5 and TRBJ1-1; D remains ambiguous. Trimming shortened V by 2 bases and J by 0 bases, and 10 bases separated the two germline ends. This CDR3 spans 15 amino acids. Germline CDR1 reads MNHEY; CDR2 reads SVGAGI. CDR3 coding DNA: TGTGCCAGCAGTTACGGGTCAAGACTGAACACTGAAGCTTTCTTT. Protein: CASSYGSRLNTEAFF.

DNA for the CDR3: TGTGCCAGCAGCAAAGTGGGGGACCTCTATGGCTACACCTTC. The encoded protein is CASSKVGDLYGYTF. The rearrangement uses TRBV21-1 and TRBJ1-2. TRBV21-1 is shown as a pseudogene. The length of the CDR3 is 14 residues.

The chain combines TRBV27 with TRBJ1-4; a weak D match, TRBD1 (5 bases). The CDR3 runs 15 residues. Germline V gene data show CDR1 as MNHEY and CDR2 as SMNVEV (reference sequence). V lost 2 bases and J 7 bases, leaving 14 bases between the germline ends. CDR3 nucleotide sequence: TGTGCCAGCAGTTTACTGGGACCGGGTGGTGAAAAACTGTTTTTT. As protein: CASSLLGPGGEKLFF.

CDR3 nucleotide sequence: TGCGCCAGCAGCTTGCCTCAATACAATGAGCAGTTCTTC. This gives the protein CASSLPQYNEQFF. The chain combines TRBV5-1 with TRBJ2-1; D remains unclear. V gave up 1 base and J gave up 4 bases, with 6 bases separating them. This CDR3 comprises 13 residues. Germline values: CDR1 SGHRS, CDR2 YFSETQ.

This chain links TRBV11-1 with TRBJ2-1; 9 bases map to TRBD2. The V and J ends lost 1 base and 5 bases, in that order; junction bases with no gene match: 6. Germline CDR1 and CDR2: SGHAT and FQDESV (reference sequence). The CDR3 totals 16 residues. The CDR3 here is CASSLGPAGGHNEQFF. The DNA of the CDR3 is TGTGCCAGCAGCTTAGGGCCAGCGGGGGGACACAATGAGCAGTTCTTC.

This rearrangement joins TRBV19 to TRBJ2-4; 8 nucleotides line up with TRBD2. The trim removed 2 bases at V and 0 bases at J, leaving 6 bases unmatched. Germline assignment: CDR1 LNHDA and CDR2 SQIVND (reference sequence). The CDR3 is made up of 17 amino acids. This CDR3 reads CASSISPLAGAKNIQYF. The CDR3 DNA sequence: TGTGCCAGTAGTATATCCCCTCTAGCGGGAGCCAAAAACATTCAGTACTTC.

The gene calls are TRBV7-9 and TRBJ2-5; the D is unclear. The length of the CDR3 is 12 residues. The germline V gene encodes CDR1 SEHNR and CDR2 FQNEAQ (reference sequence). Trimming removed 1 base at V and 5 bases at J, with 5 bases between. The CDR3 DNA is TGTGCCAGCAGCTTAGGAGCGGAGACCCAGTACTTC. Translated: CASSLGAETQYF. Drawing the rest from reference TRBV7-9 and TRBJ2-5, the complete variable domain is DTGVSQNPRHKITKRGQNVTFRCDPISEHNRLYWYRQTLGQGPEFLTYFQNEAQLEKSRLLSDRFSAERPKGSFSTLEIQRTEQGDSAMYLCASSLGAETQYFGPGTRLLVL.

The V and J genes are TRBV10-1 and TRBJ2-7; possibly TRBD1 for D (5 bases). This CDR3 has 15 residues. Trimming removed 0 bases at V and 2 bases at J, with 11 bases between. Germline loops: CDR1 WNHNN, CDR2 SYGVQD (reference sequence). The CDR3 region is CASSESGAGPYEQYF. Written as DNA, the CDR3 is TGCGCCAGCAGTGAGTCTGGGGCAGGTCCCTACGAGCAGTACTTC.

The J gene is TRBJ2-5, the V gene TRBV10-3; 10 nucleotides align to TRBD2. Germline assignment: CDR1 ENHRY and CDR2 SYGVKD. Trimming removed 4 bases from V and 1 base from J; junction bases left unmatched: 3. The CDR3 runs to 15 residues. CDR3 loop: CAISVSGGVQETQYF. The CDR3 bases are TGTGCCATCAGTGTAAGCGGGGGGGTCCAAGAGACCCAGTACTTC.

J is TRBJ2-7 and V is TRBV11-1; TRBD1 matches at 7 bases. This CDR3 comprises 14 residues. Germline V gene sequence: CDR1 SGHAT, CDR2 FQDESV (reference sequence). The V gene end was trimmed by 5 bases and the J gene end by 0 bases; junction bases not matched to a gene: 4. CDR3: CASSRQGTSYEQYF. CDR3 coding DNA: TGTGCCAGCAGCCGACAGGGAACCTCCTACGAGCAGTACTTC.

This clone was seen just once. The chain combines TRBV9 with TRBJ1-3, with 10 bases aligning to TRBD1. This CDR3 region has 20 residues. Germline values: CDR1 SGDLS, CDR2 YYNGEE. J was trimmed by 0 bases and V by 3 bases; bases with no gene match: 15. The CDR3 is CASSERMGQGSLHSGNTIYF. CDR3 DNA: TGTGCCAGCAGCGAACGGATGGGACAGGGGAGTCTCCACTCTGGAAACACCATATATTTT.

This chain joins TRBV27 and TRBJ2-7; D may be TRBD1 (6 bases). The CDR3 runs to 14 residues. Trimming took 2 bases from V and 8 from J, leaving 16 bases between them. CDR1 and CDR2 from the germline V gene are MNHEY and SMNVEV (reference sequence). The chain's CDR3 is CASSLAGVGGQQYF. The CDR3 DNA reads as TGTGCCAGCAGTTTAGCCGGGGTTGGGGGCCAGCAGTACTTC.

The chain carries TRBV28 and TRBJ1-5; no clear D gene. The germline CDR1 and CDR2 sequences are MDHEN and SYDVKM. The CDR3 is 14 residues long. With 4 bases removed from V and 3 bases from J, the gap between germline ends came to 10 bases. This chain's CDR3 is CASSSAPFNQPQHF. In nucleotides, the CDR3 is TGTGCCAGCAGTTCTGCCCCTTTCAATCAGCCCCAGCATTTT. Combining the CDR3 with reference TRBV28 and TRBJ1-5 gives the whole variable domain DVKVTQSSRYLVKRTGEKVFLECVQDMDHENMFWYRQDPGLGLRLIYFSYDVKMKEKGDIPEGYSVSREKKERFSLILESASTNQTSMYLCASSSAPFNQPQHFGDGTRLSIL.

The CDR3 sequence is CASSPATAYEQYF. CDR3 DNA: TGCGCCAGCAGCCCGGCAACAGCCTACGAGCAGTACTTC. The V call is TRBV5-1, the J call TRBJ2-7; no firm D call. Deletions cut 4 bases from V and 2 bases from J, with 10 bases between. Germline assignment: CDR1 SGHRS and CDR2 YFSETQ. The CDR3 contains 13 residues.

The chain carries TRBV7-8 and TRBJ2-5; D is unclear. The CDR3 consists of 12 residues. CDR1 and CDR2 from the germline V gene are SGHVS and FQNEAQ. Trimming removed 0 bases from V and 5 bases from J, with 4 bases in between. The CDR3 spells CASSLAAETQYF. DNA for the CDR3: TGTGCCAGCAGCTTAGCGGCGGAGACCCAGTACTTC.

J is TRBJ1-4 and V is TRBV30; D remains ambiguous. Germline V gene lookup returns CDR1 GTSNPN and CDR2 SVGIG (reference sequence). CDR3 length: 13 amino acids. V was shortened by 3 bases and J by 8 bases, with 13 bases between the two germline ends. This chain's CDR3 is CAWSPSSREKLFF. In nucleotides, the CDR3 is TGTGCCTGGAGCCCCTCTTCCCGGGAAAAACTGTTTTTT.

The rearrangement joins TRBV19 to TRBJ1-2, with a tentative D call TRBD1 (6 bases). The germline V gene has CDR1 LNHDA and CDR2 SQIVND (reference sequence). Trimming cost V 5 bases and J 4 bases, with 11 bases left between them. The CDR3 spans 13 residues. CDR3 sequence reads: CASSSDRFYGYTF. The CDR3, as DNA: TGTGCCAGTAGTTCTGACAGGTTCTATGGCTACACCTTC.

The chain links TRBV30 to TRBJ1-1; 7 bases map to TRBD1. The CDR3 is made up of 15 amino acids. Germline V gives CDR1 GTSNPN, CDR2 SVGIG (reference sequence). V shed 0 bases, J shed 7 bases, and the junction held 11 bases outside the gene matches. DNA for the CDR3: TGTGCCTGGAGTGTACCGAAAGGACAGGTGTATGAAGCTTTCTTT. As protein: CAWSVPKGQVYEAFF.

CDR3 DNA: TGTGCCAGTACTCCGGGGACTAGCTCAGAGACCCAGTACTTC. Its translation: CASTPGTSSETQYF. The J gene is TRBJ2-5, the V gene TRBV19, with 9 bases lining up with TRBD2. CDR1 and CDR2 from the germline V gene are LNHDA and SQIVND (reference sequence). The CDR3 spans 14 residues. Trimming took 7 bases from V and 4 from J; bases not matched to a gene: 7. Full variable domain (rest looked up from reference TRBV19 and TRBJ2-5): DGGITQSPKYLFRKEGQNVTLSCEQNLNHDAMYWYRQDPGQGLRLIYYSQIVNDFQKGDIAEGYSVSREKKESFPLTVTSAQKNPTAFYLCASTPGTSSETQYFGPGTRLLVL.

In its sample, this clone was seen once. V and J are TRBV11-2 and TRBJ1-5, with D perhaps matching TRBD1 (5 bases). The V gene's germline CDR1 is SGHAT and CDR2 FQNNGV. This CDR3 spans 13 amino acids. V dropped 1 base and J dropped 6 bases, with 7 bases sitting between them. In DNA form, the CDR3 reads TGTGCCAGCAGCTTAGGGGACGGTCAGCCCCAGCATTTT. It is translated as CASSLGDGQPQHF.

This chain joins TRBV6-1 and TRBJ2-3, with a tentative D call TRBD1 (5 bases). V lost 4 bases and J lost 4, with 12 bases in between. This CDR3 is built from 14 residues. Germline CDR1 is MNHNS and CDR2 is SASEGT. In nucleotides, the CDR3 is TGTGCCAGCAGTGGGTTGTCAGGGTCAGATACGCAGTATTTT. Translated, it gives CASSGLSGSDTQYF.

This chain links TRBV7-3 with TRBJ2-3; D gene ambiguous. Germline values: CDR1 SGHTA, CDR2 FQGTGA. CDR3 length: 14 residues. V dropped 6 bases and J dropped 3 bases, with 13 bases sitting between them. The CDR3 nucleotides read TGTGCCAGCAGTCTCTCGTCCGGGACAGATACGCAGTATTTT. Protein: CASSLSSGTDTQYF.

V is TRBV19 and J is TRBJ2-7; TRBD1 is a possible D gene (5 bases). CDR3 length equals 13 residues. The V and J ends lost 6 bases and 5 bases respectively, with 14 bases between them. Germline CDR1 reads LNHDA; CDR2 reads SQIVND (reference sequence). The CDR3 spells CASSLPQGNEQYF. In DNA form, the CDR3 reads TGTGCCAGTAGCCTACCCCAGGGAAACGAGCAGTACTTC.

J is TRBJ1-2 and V is TRBV15; TRBD1 might be the D (5 bases). The CDR3 sequence is 13 residues long. The ends were cut back, 3 bases at V and 6 bases at J, with 11 bases in the middle. CDR1 is LNHNV and CDR2 is YYDKDF in the germline V gene (reference sequence). CDR3 amino acids: CATSRGMGDGYTF. In DNA, the CDR3 is TGTGCCACCAGCAGGGGGATGGGGGATGGCTACACCTTC. The full variable domain, its missing parts supplied by reference TRBV15 and TRBJ1-2, is DAMVIQNPRYQVTQFGKPVTLSCSQTLNHNVMYWYQQKSSQAPKLLFHYYDKDFNNEADTPDNFQSRRPNTSFCFLDIRSPGLGDTAMYLCATSRGMGDGYTFGSGTRLTVV.